This T cell receptor beta chain was profiled in a study of blood T cell repertoires in COVID-19. Study overall: The study drew acute and convalescent COVID-19 samples from the United States, Italy and Spain. Sample material is recorded as cDNA or gDNA derived from T cells, B-cell-depleted T cells, or PBMCs.

Original data processing: Quantification of nucleated cells was approximated via reference gene primer amplification. Produced via immunoSEQ multiplex PCR; TCRdb's table is partial and in-frame only. V and J calls plus clone size are reproduced from that table; the DNA served to infer D and trimming. The sample shows roughly 210,000 clones, approximately 81% of them seen only once. The CDR3 is made up of 15 amino acids. V lost 1 base and J lost 4, with 13 bases in between. Germline V lookup: CDR1 LGHDT, CDR2 YNNKEL (reference sequence). Enrollment of patients from Seattle took place during active infection, with longitudinal follow-up.

This chain uses TRBV3-1 (or the pseudogene TRBV3-2) with TRBJ1-1; D remains ambiguous. Sequenced sample: peripheral blood. The sequence was collected from a woman older than 75 with COVID-19, enrolled during active disease. The DNA of the CDR3 is TGTGCCAGCAGCCAAGGCCTCACGGGATTCACTGAAGCTTTCTTT. It yields the protein CASSQGLTGFTEAFF.